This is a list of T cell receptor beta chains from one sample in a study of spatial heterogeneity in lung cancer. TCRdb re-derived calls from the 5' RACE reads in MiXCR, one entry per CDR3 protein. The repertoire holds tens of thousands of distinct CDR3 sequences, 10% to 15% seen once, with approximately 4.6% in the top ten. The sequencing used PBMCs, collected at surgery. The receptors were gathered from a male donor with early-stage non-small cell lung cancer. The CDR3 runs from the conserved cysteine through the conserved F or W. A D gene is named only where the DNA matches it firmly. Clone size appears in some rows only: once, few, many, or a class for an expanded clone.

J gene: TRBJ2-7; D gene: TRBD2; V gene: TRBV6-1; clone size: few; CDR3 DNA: TGTGCCAGCAGTTCTCGGACTAGCGGGATAACCCCCTACGAGCAGTACTTC; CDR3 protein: CASSSRTSGITPYEQYF
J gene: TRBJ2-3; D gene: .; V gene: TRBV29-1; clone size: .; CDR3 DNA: TGCGGTGGGGGGGATACGCAGTATTTT; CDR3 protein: CGGGDTQYF
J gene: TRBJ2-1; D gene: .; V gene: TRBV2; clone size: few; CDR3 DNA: TGTGCCAGCAGTGAAGGGGAACGAAGCTCCTACAATGAGCAGTTCTTC; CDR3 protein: CASSEGERSSYNEQFF
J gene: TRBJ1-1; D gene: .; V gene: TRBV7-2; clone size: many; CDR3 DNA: TGTGCCAGCAGCTTAGCGCTGGGTATGGGCCGTGAAGCTTTCTTT; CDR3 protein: CASSLALGMGREAFF
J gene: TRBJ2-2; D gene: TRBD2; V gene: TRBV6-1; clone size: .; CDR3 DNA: TGTGCCAGCAGTCTCCTAGCGGGAGTACGAACCGGGGAGCTGTTTTTT; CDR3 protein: CASSLLAGVRTGELFF
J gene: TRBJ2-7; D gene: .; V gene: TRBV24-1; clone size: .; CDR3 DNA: TGTGCCACCGCAGAGAGGGGATACGAGCAGTACTTC; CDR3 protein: CATAERGYEQYF
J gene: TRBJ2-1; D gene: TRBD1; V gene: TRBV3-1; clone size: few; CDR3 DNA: TGTGCCAGCAGCCCTGGACAGGCTCGGGAGCAGTTCTTC; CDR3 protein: CASSPGQAREQFF
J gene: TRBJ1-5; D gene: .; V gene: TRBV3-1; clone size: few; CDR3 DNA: TGTGCCAGCAGCCAGGCTTTTAATCAGCCCCAGCATTTT; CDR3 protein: CASSQAFNQPQHF
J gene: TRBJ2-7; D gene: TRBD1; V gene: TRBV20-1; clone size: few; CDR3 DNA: TGCAGTGCCCCCCGGCCCGGGACAGGCCGCTCCTACGAGCAGTACTTC; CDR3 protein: CSAPRPGTGRSYEQYF
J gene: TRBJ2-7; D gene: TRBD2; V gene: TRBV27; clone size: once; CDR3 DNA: TGTGCCACGACATCGGGAGGTACGGTATCCGAGCAGTACTTC; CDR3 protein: CATTSGGTVSEQYF
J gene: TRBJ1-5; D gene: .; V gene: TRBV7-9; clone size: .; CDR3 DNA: TGTGCCAGCAGCTCGACAGGCAACAATCAGCCCCAGCATTTT; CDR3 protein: CASSSTGNNQPQHF
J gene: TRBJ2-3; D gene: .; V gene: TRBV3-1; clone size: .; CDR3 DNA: TGTGCCAGCAGCCAAGGAAGGGAGACACCTATCACAGATACGCAGTATTTT; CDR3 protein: CASSQGRETPITDTQYF
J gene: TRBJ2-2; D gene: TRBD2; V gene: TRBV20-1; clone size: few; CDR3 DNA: TGCAGTGCTACAGGGACTACGGCCGGGGAGCTGTTTTTT; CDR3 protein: CSATGTTAGELFF
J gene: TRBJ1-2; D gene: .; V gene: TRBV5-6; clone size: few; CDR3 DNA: TGTGCCAGCACCTTACTTACCCGACAGAACAGTAACTATGGCTACACCTTC; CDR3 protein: CASTLLTRQNSNYGYTF
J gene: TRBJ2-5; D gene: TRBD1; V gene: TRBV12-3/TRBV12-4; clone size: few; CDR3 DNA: TGTGCCAGCAGTCCCCCCGGGACAGGGCAGGGTACCCAGTACTTC; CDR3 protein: CASSPPGTGQGTQYF
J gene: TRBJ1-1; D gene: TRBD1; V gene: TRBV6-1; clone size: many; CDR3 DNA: TGTGCCAGCAGTCCTAGGGGGGGACAGATGAACACTGAAGCTTTCTTT; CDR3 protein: CASSPRGGQMNTEAFF
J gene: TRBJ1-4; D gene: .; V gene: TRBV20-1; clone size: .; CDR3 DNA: TGCAGTGCTAGAGATGGGGGGGAGGAAAAACTGTTTTTT; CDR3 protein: CSARDGGEEKLFF
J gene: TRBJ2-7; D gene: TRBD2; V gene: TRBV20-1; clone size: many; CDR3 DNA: TGCAGTGCTAGCACTAGCGCTTCCTACGAGCAGTACTTC; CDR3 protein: CSASTSASYEQYF
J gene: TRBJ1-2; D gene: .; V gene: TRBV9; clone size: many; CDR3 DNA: TGTGCCAGCAGCCCCCGGTACGGGGCGGGAGGCTACACCTTC; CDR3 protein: CASSPRYGAGGYTF
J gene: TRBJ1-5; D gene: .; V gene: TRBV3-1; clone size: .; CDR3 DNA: TGTGCCAGCAGCCAAGGGTGGAATCAGCCCCAGCATTTT; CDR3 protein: CASSQGWNQPQHF
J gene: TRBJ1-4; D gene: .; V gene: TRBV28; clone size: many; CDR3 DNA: TGTGCCAGCAGTTTATCGGGCTCAGAAGAAAAACTGTTTTTT; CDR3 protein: CASSLSGSEEKLFF
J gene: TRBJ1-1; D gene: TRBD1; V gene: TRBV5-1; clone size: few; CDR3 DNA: TGCGCCAGCAGCGTAACAGGGGTCGGTGCTGAAGCTTTCTTT; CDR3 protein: CASSVTGVGAEAFF
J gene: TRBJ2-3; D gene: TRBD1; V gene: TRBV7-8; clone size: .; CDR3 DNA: TGTGCCAGCAGCCTGGACAGGTTTCGGGATACGCAGTATTTT; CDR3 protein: CASSLDRFRDTQYF
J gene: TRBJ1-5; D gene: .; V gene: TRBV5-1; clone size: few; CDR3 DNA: TGCGCCAGCAGCTTGGTGGGGGCGGACAATCAGCCCCAGCATTTT; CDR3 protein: CASSLVGADNQPQHF
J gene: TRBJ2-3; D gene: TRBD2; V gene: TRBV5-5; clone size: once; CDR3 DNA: TGTGCCAGCAGCCTAAGACTAGCCGATGACGGAAATACGCAGTATTTT; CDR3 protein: CASSLRLADDGNTQYF
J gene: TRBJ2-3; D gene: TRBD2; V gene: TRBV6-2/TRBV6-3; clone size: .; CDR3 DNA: TGTGCCAGCAGTTACTCGGCCACGGGACTAGGTAGCACAGATACGCAGTATTTT; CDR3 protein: CASSYSATGLGSTDTQYF
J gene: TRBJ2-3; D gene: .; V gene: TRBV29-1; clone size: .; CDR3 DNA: TGCAGCGTTTTGACGCGAGTGACGCAGTATTTT; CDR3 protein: CSVLTRVTQYF
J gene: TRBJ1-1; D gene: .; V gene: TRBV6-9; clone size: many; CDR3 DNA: TGTGCCAGCACTCTCGGGGACACTGAAGCTTTCTTT; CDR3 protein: CASTLGDTEAFF
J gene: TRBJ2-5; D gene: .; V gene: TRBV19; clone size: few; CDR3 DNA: TGTGCCAGTAGTATAGGATCGGGGAAGAAGACCCAGTACTTC; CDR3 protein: CASSIGSGKKTQYF
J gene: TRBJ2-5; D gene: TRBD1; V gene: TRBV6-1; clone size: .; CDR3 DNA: TGTGCCAGCAGTTCCGGGACAGGGAGTGGGGAGACCCAGTACTTC; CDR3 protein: CASSSGTGSGETQYF
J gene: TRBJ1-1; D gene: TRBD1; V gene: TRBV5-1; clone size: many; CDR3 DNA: TGCGCCAGCAGCGGGGACAGGGACACTGAAGCTTTCTTT; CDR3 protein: CASSGDRDTEAFF
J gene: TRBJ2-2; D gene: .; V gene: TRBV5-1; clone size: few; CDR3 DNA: TGCGCCAGCAGCACGGTCGCAGGGAACACCGGGGAGCTGTTTTTT; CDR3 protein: CASSTVAGNTGELFF
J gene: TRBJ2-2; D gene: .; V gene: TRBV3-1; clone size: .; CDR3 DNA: TGTGCCAGCAGCCAAGAAAACGGGAGTCCCGGGGAGCTGTTTTTT; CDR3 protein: CASSQENGSPGELFF
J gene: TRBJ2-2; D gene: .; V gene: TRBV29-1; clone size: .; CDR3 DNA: TGCAGCGTTGGGGAGAACACCGGGGAGCTGTTTTTT; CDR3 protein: CSVGENTGELFF
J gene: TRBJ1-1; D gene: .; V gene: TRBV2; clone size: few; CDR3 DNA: TGTGCCAGCAGCAGGATACTTGGCACTGAAGCTTTCTTT; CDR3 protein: CASSRILGTEAFF
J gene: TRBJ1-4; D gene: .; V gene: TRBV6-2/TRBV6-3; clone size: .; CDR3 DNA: TGTGCCAGCAGTTACGGGGAAAAACTGTTTTTT; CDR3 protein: CASSYGEKLFF
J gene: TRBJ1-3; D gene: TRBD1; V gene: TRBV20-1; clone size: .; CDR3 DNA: TGCAGTGCTAGGGAGGGGGCAGGGACGAACACCATATATTTT; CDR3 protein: CSAREGAGTNTIYF
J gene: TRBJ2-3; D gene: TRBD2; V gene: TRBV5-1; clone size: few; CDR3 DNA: TGCGCCAGCAGCTTGGCGGGAGGCCCTCACACAGATACGCAGTATTTT; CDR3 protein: CASSLAGGPHTDTQYF
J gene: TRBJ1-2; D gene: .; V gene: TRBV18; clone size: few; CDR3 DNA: TGTGCCAGCTCACCACCAACAGGGAACTATGGCTACACCTTC; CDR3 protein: CASSPPTGNYGYTF
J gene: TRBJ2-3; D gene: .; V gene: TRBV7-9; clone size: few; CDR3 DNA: TGTGCCAGCAGCTTAGGGTCTGGGGCAGATACGCAGTATTTT; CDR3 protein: CASSLGSGADTQYF
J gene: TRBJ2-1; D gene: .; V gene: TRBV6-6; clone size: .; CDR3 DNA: TGTGCCAGCAGTTACTCTGGCACGCCTGGGGCGTCGTTCTTC; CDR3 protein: CASSYSGTPGASFF
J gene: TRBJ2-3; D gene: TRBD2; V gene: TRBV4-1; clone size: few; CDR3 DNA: TGCGCCAGCAGCCAGGGTCTAGCGGGAGGAGATACGCAGTATTTT; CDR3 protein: CASSQGLAGGDTQYF
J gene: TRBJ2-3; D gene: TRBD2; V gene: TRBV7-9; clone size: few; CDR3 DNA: TGTGCCAGCAGCGCCCTAGCGGGAGGGACAGATACGCAGTATTTT; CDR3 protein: CASSALAGGTDTQYF
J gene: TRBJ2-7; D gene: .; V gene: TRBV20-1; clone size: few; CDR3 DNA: TGCAGTGCTGCGGGACAGACCTACGAGCAGTACTTC; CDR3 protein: CSAAGQTYEQYF
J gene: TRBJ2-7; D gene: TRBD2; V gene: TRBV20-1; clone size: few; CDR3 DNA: TGCAGTGCTAGGAGTGCGACTAGCGGGGACTACGAGCAGTACTTC; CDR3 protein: CSARSATSGDYEQYF
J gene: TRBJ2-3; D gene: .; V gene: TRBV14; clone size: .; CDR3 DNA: TGTGCCAGCAGCCAAGATATCTCCGGCACAGATACGCAGTATTTT; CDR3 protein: CASSQDISGTDTQYF
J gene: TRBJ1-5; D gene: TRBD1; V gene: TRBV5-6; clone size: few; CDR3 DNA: TGTGCCAGCAGCTCAGGGACAGCTAGCAATCAGCCCCAGCATTTT; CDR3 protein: CASSSGTASNQPQHF
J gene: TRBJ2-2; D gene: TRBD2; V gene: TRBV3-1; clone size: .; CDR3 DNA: TGTGCCAGCAGCTTCGGGGGGGACCCGAGGACCGGGGAGCTGTTTTTT; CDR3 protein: CASSFGGDPRTGELFF
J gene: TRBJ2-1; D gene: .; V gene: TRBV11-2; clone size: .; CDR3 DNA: TGTGCCAGCAGCTTATCACCCCAAGGCAATGAGCAGTTCTTC; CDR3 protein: CASSLSPQGNEQFF
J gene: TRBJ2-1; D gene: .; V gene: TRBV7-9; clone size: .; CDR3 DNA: TGTGCCAGCAGCTTCTTCCAACCGGCAGCCTCCTACAATGAGCAGTTCTTC; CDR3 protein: CASSFFQPAASYNEQFF
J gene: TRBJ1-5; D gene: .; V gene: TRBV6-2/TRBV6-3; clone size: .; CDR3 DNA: TGTGCCAGCAGTTACGGCAGGGTCGATCAGCCCCAGCATTTT; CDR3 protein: CASSYGRVDQPQHF
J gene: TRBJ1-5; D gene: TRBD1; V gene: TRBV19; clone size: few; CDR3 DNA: TGTGCCAGTAGCCGTTCGGGACAGAGCAATCAGCCCCAGCATTTT; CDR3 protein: CASSRSGQSNQPQHF
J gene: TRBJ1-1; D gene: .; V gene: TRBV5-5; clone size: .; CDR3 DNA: TGTGCCAGCAGCTTAGACAACTTGAACACTGAAGCTTTCTTT; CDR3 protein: CASSLDNLNTEAFF
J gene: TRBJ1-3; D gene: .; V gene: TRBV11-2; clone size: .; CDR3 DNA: TGTGCCAGCAGCTTGGCCTCTGGAAACACCATATATTTT; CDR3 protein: CASSLASGNTIYF
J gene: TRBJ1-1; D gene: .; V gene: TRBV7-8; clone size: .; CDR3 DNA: TGTGCCAGCAGCTCCATGAGTGAACCCAAGAACACTGAAGCTTTCTTT; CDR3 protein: CASSSMSEPKNTEAFF
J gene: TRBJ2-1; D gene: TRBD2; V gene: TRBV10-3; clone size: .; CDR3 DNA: TGTGCCATCGGGGCTAGCGGGAGCGGCAATGAGCAGTTCTTC; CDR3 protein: CAIGASGSGNEQFF
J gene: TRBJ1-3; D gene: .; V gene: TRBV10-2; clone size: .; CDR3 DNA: TGCGCCAGCAGTGAGTCAGTCTCTGGAAACACCATATATTTT; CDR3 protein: CASSESVSGNTIYF
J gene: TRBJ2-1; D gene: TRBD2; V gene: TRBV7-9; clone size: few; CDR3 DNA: TGTGCCAGCATCGCTCTAGCGGGAGCCGACAATGAGCAGTTCTTC; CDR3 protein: CASIALAGADNEQFF
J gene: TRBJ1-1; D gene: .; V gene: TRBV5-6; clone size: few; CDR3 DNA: TGTGCCAGCACCGGCGACAAAGGCGGCACTGAAGCTTTCTTT; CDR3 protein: CASTGDKGGTEAFF
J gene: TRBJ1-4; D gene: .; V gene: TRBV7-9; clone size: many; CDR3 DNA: TGTGCCAGCAGCTTGATCTTAGGAGAGAATGAAAAACTGTTTTTT; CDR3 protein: CASSLILGENEKLFF